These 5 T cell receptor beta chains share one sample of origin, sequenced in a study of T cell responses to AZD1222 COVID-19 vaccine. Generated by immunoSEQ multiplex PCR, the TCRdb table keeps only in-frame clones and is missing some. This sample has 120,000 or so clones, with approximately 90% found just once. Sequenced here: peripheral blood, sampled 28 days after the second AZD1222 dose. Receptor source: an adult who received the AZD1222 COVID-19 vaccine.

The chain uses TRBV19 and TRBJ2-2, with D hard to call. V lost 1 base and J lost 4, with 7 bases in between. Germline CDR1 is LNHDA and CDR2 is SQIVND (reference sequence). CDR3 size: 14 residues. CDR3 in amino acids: CASSIAGGTGELFF. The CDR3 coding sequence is TGTGCCAGTAGTATAGCAGGCGGCACCGGGGAGCTGTTTTTT.

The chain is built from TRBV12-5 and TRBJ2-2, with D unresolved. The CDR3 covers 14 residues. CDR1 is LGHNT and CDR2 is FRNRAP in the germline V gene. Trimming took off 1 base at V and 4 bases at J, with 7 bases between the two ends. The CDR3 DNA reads TGTGCTAGTGGTTTGGGGTGGAGCACCGGGGAGCTGTTTTTT. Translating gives CASGLGWSTGELFF.

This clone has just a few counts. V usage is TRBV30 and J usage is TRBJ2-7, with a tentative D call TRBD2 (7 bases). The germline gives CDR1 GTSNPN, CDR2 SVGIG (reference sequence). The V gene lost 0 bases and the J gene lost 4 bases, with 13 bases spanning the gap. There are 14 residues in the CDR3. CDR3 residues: CAWSVGGARYEQYF. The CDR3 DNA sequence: TGTGCCTGGAGTGTAGGGGGGGCCAGGTACGAGCAGTACTTC.

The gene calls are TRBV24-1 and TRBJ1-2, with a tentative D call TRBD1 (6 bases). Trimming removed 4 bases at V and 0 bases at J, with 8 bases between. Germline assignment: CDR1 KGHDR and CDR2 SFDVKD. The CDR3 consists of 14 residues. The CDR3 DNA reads TGTGCCACCAGTGACCGGACAGCTAACTATGGCTACACCTTC. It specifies CATSDRTANYGYTF.

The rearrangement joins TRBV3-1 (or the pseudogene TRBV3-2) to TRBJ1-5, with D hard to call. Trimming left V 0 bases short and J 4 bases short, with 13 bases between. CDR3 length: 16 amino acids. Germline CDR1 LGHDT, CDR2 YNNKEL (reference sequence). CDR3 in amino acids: CASSQDPVLGNQPQHF. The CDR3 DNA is TGTGCCAGCAGCCAAGATCCCGTATTAGGAAATCAGCCCCAGCATTTT.